This TCR beta chain was obtained from a study of blood T cell repertoires in COVID-19 (dated by TCRdb to about 2020). With respect to the entire study: Samples covering the acute and convalescent phases of COVID-19 were provided by collaborators in the United States, Italy and Spain. The material from the prospective study consisted of cDNA or gDNA derived from T cells, B-cell-depleted T cells, or PBMCs. Deeply sampled blood TCRbeta repertoires from subjects exposed to, actively infected with, or recovered from COVID-19 were included in the dataset. The repertoires were released in a freely available public database intended as a resource for research on the immune response to SARS-CoV-2. Samples were obtained from the ongoing ImmuneRACE study (first 160 participants) and from 1,254 subjects provided by 6 global collaborators. A de-identified subject ID, COVID-19 status, age in years and sex were almost always included in the sample metadata. HLA class I and class II types, where available, came from metadata supplied by the sample provider rather than from assay-based typing.

The junction shows trimming of 0 bases on V and 5 bases on J, plus 10 bases between the germline ends. CDR1 and CDR2, per the germline V gene (reference sequence), are GTSNPN and SVGIG. Including cysteine and phenylalanine, the CDR3 has 14 amino acids. Only the CDR3 DNA is retained, 42 bases long and in frame from the first base. TCRbeta CDR3 regions were amplified from genomic DNA by means of the immunoSEQ Assay, a bias-controlled multiplex PCR. The study's processing was this. Nucleated cell counts per sample were estimated from amplification of reference gene primers within the assay. To quantify the absolute abundance of each unique TCRbeta CDR3 rearrangement, sequence reads were collapsed and filtered. For each sample, productive Simpson clonality was calculated as the square root of Simpson's diversity index over productive rearrangements. Drawn from immuneACCESS, this table holds only the in-frame rearrangements with V and J called that TCRdb kept. Clones are partly lost; checked studies trace under half to an unresolved V gene and leave the rest unexplained. That table is the source of V, J and clone size, and D and trimming were worked out from the DNA. In all, the sample holds some 500,000 clones, and roughly nine tenths of those were seen once. In total, the top ten clones hold roughly 8% of the sample.

In Seattle, one collaborating source enrolled patients while the infection was active and tracked those patients longitudinally over the course of disease. The collaborating institutions used their own protocols to collect whole blood in K2EDTA tubes. For TCRbeta analysis, collaborators shipped samples in one of three forms: frozen whole blood, isolated PBMCs, or DNA extracted from either of those sample types. Comment on this clone: Its antigen remains unidentified. Base qualities are missing; no much larger clone stands one base away.

What the authors observed across the whole study: The quantity of clinical and demographic metadata differed by source and by participant and was supplied without curation.

This receptor was identified in a woman aged 45-65 years with COVID-19, enrolled during active disease. The sample was peripheral blood. In this chain, TRBV30 is recombined with TRBJ2-2; TRBD2 could be the D gene, as 5 bases match. The CDR3 amino acid sequence is: CAWSVRRGTGELFF. In nucleotides, the sequence is TGTGCCTGGAGTGTACGACGGGGAACCGGGGAGCTGTTTTTT.